Below are 16 T cell receptor beta chains sequenced from a single sample in a study of OX40 agonist ivuxolimab in advanced cancers. The data were produced by immunoSEQ multiplex PCR, yet TCRdb's version contains in-frame clones alone and is incomplete. This sample has about 84,000 clones; around nine tenths occur once, and the top ten carry approximately 0.2%. Specimen: CD4+ or CD8+ T cells sorted from blood, collected in a trial of the OX40 agonist ivuxolimab. Source of these receptors: an adult with an advanced solid tumor such as melanoma, head and neck, liver or kidney cancer.

Concerning this clone: Other DNA sequences in the sample encode the same CDR3. CDR3 nucleotides: TGTGCCAGCAGCTTAAAGGGGCAGGGTTCACCCCTCCACTTT. It specifies CASSLKGQGSPLHF. V gene TRBV7-3 combines with J gene TRBJ1-6; the D gene is possibly TRBD1 (5 bases). This CDR3 is 14 amino acids long. The ends were cut back, 1 base at V and 9 bases at J, with 10 bases in the middle. Germline CDR1 SGHTA, CDR2 FQGTGA.

The rearrangement uses TRBV27 and TRBJ2-7; a weak D match, TRBD2 (6 bases). Germline V gene data show CDR1 as MNHEY and CDR2 as SMNVEV (reference sequence). Trimming removed 7 bases at V and 6 bases at J, with 16 bases between. The CDR3 spans 13 residues. The CDR3 protein is CASTMGGFGEQYF. The DNA for the CDR3 is TGTGCCAGCACGATGGGAGGCTTCGGCGAGCAGTACTTC.

V is TRBV30 and J is TRBJ1-2, with 7 bases aligning to TRBD1. Germline loops: CDR1 GTSNPN, CDR2 SVGIG (reference sequence). This CDR3 contains 13 residues. The trim removed 4 bases at V and 6 bases at J, leaving 8 bases unmatched. The CDR3 coding sequence is TGTGCCTGGACCAAACAGGGGTTGGATGGCTACACCTTC. Translation gives CAWTKQGLDGYTF.

This chain links TRBV5-1 with TRBJ2-3, with TRBD2 matching 11 bases. The CDR3 has 16 amino acids. The J segment lost 2 bases and the V segment lost 4 bases, leaving 6 bases of the junction unmatched. CDR1 and CDR2 from the germline V gene are SGHRS and YFSETQ. CDR3: CASSPGLAGLTDTQYF. The DNA of the CDR3 is TGCGCCAGCAGCCCCGGACTAGCGGGCCTCACAGATACGCAGTATTTT.

The rearrangement links TRBV21-1 to TRBJ1-5; no check of the table's D call, TRBD1, against the DNA was made. TRBV21-1 is marked as a pseudogene. The CDR3 length is 20 residues. The CDR3 loop reads CASSKVFLTGGENSNQPQHF. DNA of the CDR3: TGTGCCAGCAGCAAAGTCTTCCTGACAGGGGGGGAAAATAGCAATCAGCCCCAGCATTTT.

V is TRBV27 and J is TRBJ2-7; TRBD1 matches at 8 bases. After removal of 5 bases from V and 5 bases from J, the junction contained 2 bases not matched to a gene. The CDR3 consists of 12 residues. Germline values: CDR1 MNHEY, CDR2 SMNVEV (reference sequence). CDR3 amino acids: CASSGQGDEQYF. CDR3 nucleotides: TGTGCCAGCAGTGGACAGGGCGACGAGCAGTACTTC.

The chain is built from TRBV2 and TRBJ2-1; D is possibly TRBD1 (5 bases). Germline assignment: CDR1 SNHLY and CDR2 FYNNEI. V gave up 5 bases and J gave up 8 bases, with 10 bases separating them. CDR3 length equals 12 residues. The CDR3 loop reads CASSTTEYEQFF. For the CDR3, the DNA is TGTGCCAGCAGTACGACAGAATATGAGCAGTTCTTC.

The chain combines TRBV7-2 with TRBJ2-7; D gene ambiguous. Germline V gene lookup returns CDR1 SGHTA and CDR2 FQGNSA. The V end was cut by 5 bases, the J end by 2 bases, with 7 bases between. There are 12 residues in the CDR3. The CDR3 sequence: CASSPGTYEQYF. CDR3 sequence (DNA): TGTGCCAGCAGCCCGGGTACCTACGAGCAGTACTTC.

This clone was observed a single time. J is TRBJ2-3 and V is TRBV5-1; 9 nucleotides agree with TRBD2. Trimming at V came to 1 base and at J to 4 bases, leaving 10 bases not matched to a gene. The CDR3 extends over 17 amino acids. Germline loops: CDR1 SGHRS, CDR2 YFSETQ. The CDR3 bases are TGCGCCAGCAGCTTGAGCAGCGGGGGGACCACAGCAGATACGCAGTATTTT. It specifies CASSLSSGGTTADTQYF.

The chain joins TRBV14 to TRBJ2-7; possibly TRBD1 for D (6 bases). V lost 2 bases, J lost 6 bases, and 17 bases lay in between. Per germline, CDR1 SGHDN and CDR2 FVKESK. This CDR3 region has 15 residues. Written as DNA, the CDR3 is TGTGCCAGCAGCCAAAACAGGGCTCGAAGTATCGAGCAGTACTTC. Amino acids: CASSQNRARSIEQYF.

The rearrangement uses TRBV5-6 and TRBJ1-5; D is ambiguous. Germline V CDR1 and CDR2: SGHDT, YYEEEE. CDR3 length: 15 residues. V shed 0 bases and J shed 1 base, with 8 bases lying between them. The CDR3 nucleotides are TGTGCCAGCAGCTTGGGGGGTTGGAGCAATCAGCCCCAGCATTTT. This codes for CASSLGGWSNQPQHF.

The chain uses TRBV10-1 and TRBJ2-7, with 9 bases lining up with TRBD1. Trimming took 10 bases from V and 4 from J; bases not matched to a gene: 11. Germline V gives CDR1 WNHNN, CDR2 SYGVQD (reference sequence). This CDR3 spans 14 amino acids. CDR3 DNA: TGCGCCAACTCCCCCAGGGACAGGGATTACGAGCAGTACTTC. This gives the protein CANSPRDRDYEQYF.

The gene calls are TRBV14 and TRBJ1-6; TRBD1 matches at 7 bases. With 6 bases clipped from V and 7 bases from J, the junction kept 9 bases outside the gene matches. The CDR3 has 15 residues. The V gene's germline CDR1 is SGHDN and CDR2 FVKESK. DNA of the CDR3: TGTGCCAGCAGTACAGGGACAGCTACCAATTCACCCCTCCACTTT. Translated: CASSTGTATNSPLHF. The variable domain in full, with the rest retrieved from reference TRBV14 and TRBJ1-6, is EAGVTQFPSHSVIEKGQTVTLRCDPISGHDNLYWYRRVMGKEIKFLLHFVKESKQDESGMPNNRFLAERTGGTYSTLKVQPAELEDSGVYFCASSTGTATNSPLHFGNGTRLTVT.

This clone was counted between two and nine times. The chain is built from TRBV9 and TRBJ2-1; TRBD2 agrees at 7 bases. V lost 3 bases, J lost 0 bases, and 3 bases stayed unmatched. This CDR3 has 15 amino acids. Germline V lookup: CDR1 SGDLS, CDR2 YYNGEE. The CDR3, as DNA: TGTGCCAGCAGCGCACTAGCGACCTCCTACAATGAGCAGTTCTTC. Its translation: CASSALATSYNEQFF.

This sequence joins TRBV29-1 and TRBJ2-1; 8 positions agree with TRBD1. This CDR3 spans 14 amino acids. V lost 4 bases to trimming and J lost 2 bases; unmatched junction nucleotides: 4. Per germline, CDR1 SQVTM and CDR2 ANQGSEA. The CDR3 reads CSVAPGQAYNEQFF. The CDR3 DNA reads as TGCAGCGTTGCGCCGGGACAGGCCTACAATGAGCAGTTCTTC.

The chain joins TRBV5-4 to TRBJ1-1; D not certain. Looked up from germline, CDR1 is SGHNT and CDR2 is YYREEE (reference sequence). Trimming took off 1 base at V and 1 base at J, with 5 bases between the two ends. This CDR3 is 13 amino acids long. The chain's CDR3 is CASSLRENTEAFF. CDR3 sequence (DNA): TGTGCCAGCAGCTTGAGGGAGAACACTGAAGCTTTCTTT.